This T cell receptor beta chain was captured in a study of long-term antiretroviral therapy in people with HIV. Sequencing relied on immunoSEQ assay v3.0, run at survey level. Assay: immunoSEQ multiplex PCR; the TCRdb copy retains only in-frame clones and omits some. Among about 16,000 clones listed, over 70% were seen once. The length of the CDR3 is 16 residues. J gave up 5 bases and V 4 bases, and 11 bases lay outside the gene matches. The receptor was derived from a woman between 50 and 59 years old with HIV. The sequencing used unsorted PBMCs, collected 1.5 years before starting antiretroviral therapy. The V gene is TRBV7-1, the J gene TRBJ2-5; 9 bases match TRBD2. TRBV7-1 is recorded as an ORF, its role being uncertain. CDR3 bases: TGTGCCAGCAGCTTAGGAGCGGGGGGTCACATGGAGACCCAGTACTTC. Its protein is CASSLGAGGHMETQYF.